These 15 T cell receptor beta chains were sequenced from one sample in a study of human T cells and chemical hapten exposure. Noted time point: pre-sensitization, week 0. The treatment here: therapeutic diphenylcyclopropenone sensitization with weekly scalp DPC. TCRdb used MiXCR to reprocess the RACE reads, holding one entry per CDR3 protein. Among a few hundred thousand distinct CDR3 sequences, roughly 6% were seen once, and the ten largest hold roughly 8.2%. Sequenced material: whole blood, taken in connection with sensitization to the hapten diphenylcyclopropenone (DPC). The receptors here all came from a woman under 30 with alopecia areata. Some clones in this sample may be carry-over from other donors' samples.

This clonotype turned up a few times. J is TRBJ2-1 and V is TRBV20-1; D gene uncertain. Germline loops: CDR1 DFQATT, CDR2 SNEGSKA (reference sequence). The CDR3 is 11 residues long. The V gene lost 0 bases and the J gene lost 8 bases, with 5 bases spanning the gap. Here the CDR3 DNA reads TGCAGTGCTAGAGATGTCGATGAGCAGTTCTTC. Translated: CSARDVDEQFF.

V and J are TRBV7-2 and TRBJ1-1; no reliable D call. The V and J ends lost 8 bases and 13 bases respectively, with 17 bases between them. The CDR3 covers 11 residues. In germline, CDR1 is SGHTA, CDR2 FQGNSA. The CDR3 sequence is CASRSVLSLFF. The CDR3 DNA reads as TGTGCCAGCCGATCCGTCCTCTCCCTTTTCTTT.

The rearrangement uses TRBV7-2 and TRBJ1-5, with D maybe TRBD1 (5 bases). The germline gives CDR1 SGHTA, CDR2 FQGNSA. Trimming took off 1 base at V and 1 base at J, with 14 bases between the two ends. This CDR3 is 17 amino acids long. The CDR3 spells CASSLVGGDLSNQPQHF. In DNA, the CDR3 is TGTGCCAGCAGCTTAGTGGGAGGGGATTTAAGCAATCAGCCCCAGCATTTT.

This clonotype was counted many times. This chain links TRBV29-1 with TRBJ2-3; perhaps TRBD1 as D (6 bases). The CDR3 length is 18 residues. V was cut by 0 bases and J by 0 bases, with 19 bases left in between. Germline V gene data show CDR1 as SQVTM and CDR2 as ANQGSEA. DNA for the CDR3: TGCAGCGTTGAAGATGGGGGCGTACAGGGTGCCAGCACAGATACGCAGTATTTT. Protein product: CSVEDGGVQGASTDTQYF.

The DNA for the CDR3 is TGTGCCAGCATCAAACAGGGGAACACTGAAGCTTTCTTT. Protein sequence: CASIKQGNTEAFF. V usage is TRBV7-2 and J usage is TRBJ1-1; TRBD1 might be the D (6 bases). V lost 7 bases and J lost 1, with 10 bases in between. This CDR3 comprises 13 residues. CDR1 SGHTA and CDR2 FQGNSA come from the germline V gene.

This clonotype was detected only a few times. This clone may be a read error of a much larger clone one base away. The chain joins TRBV28 to TRBJ1-1, with D unclear. The V end was cut by 7 bases, the J end by 3 bases, with 6 bases between. In germline, CDR1 is MDHEN, CDR2 SYDVKM. This CDR3 is 11 amino acids long. CDR3 DNA: TGTGCCAGCACCGTAGACACTGAAGCTTTCTTT. The encoded protein is CASTVDTEAFF. Variable domain in full (rest from reference TRBV28 and TRBJ1-1): DVKVTQSSRYLVKRTGEKVFLECVQDMDHENMFWYRQDPGLGLRLIYFSYDVKMKEKGDIPEGYSVSREKKERFSLILESASTNQTSMYLCASTVDTEAFFGQGTRLTVV.

The V gene is TRBV7-9, the J gene TRBJ2-4; D is ambiguous. This CDR3 is 16 amino acids long. Trimming left V 2 bases short and J 3 bases short, with 14 bases between. Germline CDR1 is SEHNR and CDR2 is FQNEAQ (reference sequence). CDR3 DNA sequence: TGTGCCAGCAGCTTACGGCCCATTATTGTCAAAAACATTCAGTACTTC. It yields the protein CASSLRPIIVKNIQYF. The full variable domain, completed using reference TRBV7-9 and TRBJ2-4, is DTGVSQNPRHKITKRGQNVTFRCDPISEHNRLYWYRQTLGQGPEFLTYFQNEAQLEKSRLLSDRFSAERPKGSFSTLEIQRTEQGDSAMYLCASSLRPIIVKNIQYFGAGTRLSVL.

There are many counts of this clonotype. The chain carries TRBV3-1 and TRBJ2-3, with TRBD2 matching 12 bases. Per germline, CDR1 LGHDT and CDR2 YNNKEL (reference sequence). The junction had 10 bases not matched to a gene; V was cut back by 5 bases and J by 4 bases. The CDR3 spans 17 residues. The CDR3 protein is CASSYGTSGLRADTQYF. CDR3 nucleotides: TGTGCCAGCAGCTACGGGACTAGCGGGTTACGCGCAGATACGCAGTATTTT.

The chain combines TRBV7-9 with TRBJ2-7; TRBD1 or TRBD2 may be the D gene (5 bases each). CDR3 length: 14 amino acids. CDR1 and CDR2 from the germline V gene are SEHNR and FQNEAQ (reference sequence). Trimming cost V 5 bases and J 5 bases, with 16 bases left between them. CDR3 coding DNA: TGTGCCAGCAGCCCACGGGACCCCAGGGACGAGCAGTACTTC. Protein sequence: CASSPRDPRDEQYF.

The sample holds many counts of this clonotype. The chain combines TRBV6-2 or TRBV6-3 with TRBJ1-5; D is uncertain. V gave up 3 bases and J gave up 1 base, with 7 bases separating them. Germline V gene data show CDR1 as MNHEY and CDR2 as SVGEGT. The CDR3 covers 14 residues. CDR3 nucleotide sequence: TGTGCCAGCAGTTATGTCGGGAGCAATCAGCCCCAGCATTTT. This sequence encodes CASSYVGSNQPQHF.

This clonotype turned up a few times. V usage is TRBV29-1 and J usage is TRBJ2-3, with TRBD2 as a possible D gene (5 bases). This CDR3 has 15 residues. Germline V gene lookup returns CDR1 SQVTM and CDR2 ANQGSEA. V was cut by 0 bases and J by 4 bases, with 14 bases left in between. This CDR3 is CSVEDGPLGADTQYF. CDR3 nucleotide sequence: TGCAGCGTTGAAGACGGCCCTTTGGGAGCAGATACGCAGTATTTT.

This clonotype came up many times. V gene TRBV7-2 combines with J gene TRBJ1-4; D remains unclear. This CDR3 has 16 amino acids. The germline V and J ends were trimmed by 2 bases and 1 base, with 11 bases remaining between them. From germline, CDR1 is SGHTA and CDR2 FQGNSA. The CDR3 loop is CASSLNGIGTNEKLFF. In DNA, the CDR3 is TGTGCCAGCAGCTTAAACGGGATCGGAACTAATGAAAAACTGTTTTTT.

This clonotype was observed at least ten times. The CDR3 DNA sequence: TGTGCCATCAGTGAGCCGTCCCGGGACAGCTACTCCTACGAGCAGTACTTC. It codes for CAISEPSRDSYSYEQYF. The chain couples TRBV10-3 to TRBJ2-7; 7 bases are shared with TRBD1. Germline CDR1 and CDR2: ENHRY and SYGVKD. This CDR3 region has 17 residues. Trimming took 2 bases from V and 0 from J; bases not matched to a gene: 10.

The table lists this clonotype with many counts. The V gene is TRBV12-5, the J gene TRBJ2-5; 7 bases are a match to TRBD1. This CDR3 is built from 13 residues. V shed 4 bases, J shed 4 bases, and the junction held 3 bases outside the gene matches. Per germline, CDR1 LGHNT and CDR2 FRNRAP. CDR3 loop: CASGYTGVETQYF. The CDR3 region has the DNA TGTGCTAGTGGTTATACAGGGGTAGAGACCCAGTACTTC.

This clonotype was found many times. This sequence joins TRBV5-1 and TRBJ2-1; tentative D call: TRBD2 (7 bases). V shed 3 bases and J shed 7 bases, with 14 bases lying between them. Germline CDR1 is SGHRS and CDR2 is YFSETQ. This CDR3 spans 14 amino acids. CDR3 residues: CASSWRGGSNEQFF. CDR3 in DNA: TGCGCCAGCAGCTGGAGGGGGGGTTCGAATGAGCAGTTCTTC.